Shown below are 15 T cell receptor beta chains from a single sample sequenced in a study of CD8+ T cells in alopecia areata (dated by TCRdb to about 2018). Library preparation employed the immunoSEQ multiplex PCR assay. For TCR sequencing, RNA was extracted from every sample and reverse transcribed into cDNA to serve as template. In its TCRdb copy, this immuneACCESS table keeps in-frame sequences only and misses some clones. Where compared with another copy, unresolved V genes explain less than half of these, and the others have no known cause. Across this sample there are 10,000 to 15,000 clones, with 68% seen only once. The ten biggest clones cover about 7% of the sample. The time point label, read with the paper, signifies: about 4 weeks on oral tofacitinib. The treatment or condition label, read with the paper, signifies: oral pan-JAK inhibitor, 5-10 mg twice daily. Lesional scalp punch biopsies and peripheral blood were collected from alopecia areata patients.

The sample here was skin, taken at week 4, from a patient treated with tofacitinib. Every receptor here comes from a human donor with alopecia areata.

This chain links TRBV4-3 with TRBJ2-2, with TRBD1 matching over 10 bases. Germline CDR1 reads LGHNA; CDR2 reads YSLEER. CDR3 length: 17 residues. J gave up 1 base and V 4 bases, and 6 bases lay outside the gene matches. Here the CDR3 reads CASSRSTGGLNTGELFF. CDR3 coding DNA: TGCGCCAGCAGCCGGTCGACAGGGGGCTTGAACACCGGGGAGCTGTTTTTT.

For the CDR3, the DNA is TGTGCCAGCAGCTATAGCCGGGCGGGGGATGAGCAGTTCTTC. It encodes CASSYSRAGDEQFF. The rearrangement joins TRBV7-2 to TRBJ2-1; 7 bases align to TRBD2. Per germline, CDR1 SGHTA and CDR2 FQGNSA. CDR3 length: 14 residues. Germline trimming cut 4 bases from V and 8 bases from J; bases unmatched to any gene: 8.

This clone was found a few times. V is TRBV23-1 and J is TRBJ2-5, with unresolved D. TRBV23-1 is recorded as an ORF, its role being uncertain. V lost 0 bases to trimming and J lost 0 bases, with 20 bases between them. The CDR3 length is 19 residues. The CDR3 spells CASSQSGLSQPLYQETQYF. The CDR3 DNA is TGCGCCAGCAGTCAATCAGGTCTCTCCCAACCTCTGTACCAAGAGACCCAGTACTTC.

CDR3 region: CASSVPGAGNTEAFF. Here the CDR3 DNA reads TGTGCCAGCTCAGTTCCAGGGGCAGGGAACACTGAAGCTTTCTTT. The chain carries TRBV18 and TRBJ1-1, with a possible D match to TRBD1 (6 bases). The ends were cut back, 5 bases at V and 1 base at J, with 14 bases in the middle. The V gene's germline CDR1 is KGHSH and CDR2 LQKENI. The length of the CDR3 is 15 residues.

This clone appeared a few times. The chain is built from TRBV2 and TRBJ2-7; D remains unclear. Trimming cost V 6 bases and J 0 bases, with 9 bases left between them. CDR1 and CDR2 from the germline V gene are SNHLY and FYNNEI. There are 13 residues in the CDR3. The DNA for the CDR3 is TGTGCCAGCAGCGGTGTCTTCTCCTACGAGCAGTACTTC. Its protein product is CASSGVFSYEQYF. The entire variable domain, with the rest obtained from reference TRBV2 and TRBJ2-7, is as follows: EPEVTQTPSHQVTQMGQEVILRCVPISNHLYFYWYRQILGQKVEFLVSFYNNEISEKSEIFDDQFSVERPDGSNFTLKIRSTKLEDSAMYFCASSGVFSYEQYFGPGTRLTVT.

The chain employs TRBV6-5 and TRBJ1-3; a possible D gene is TRBD1 (5 bases). The CDR3 has 15 amino acids. Trimming stripped 6 bases from V and 2 bases from J, with 14 bases between. Germline CDR1 reads MNHEY; CDR2 reads SVGAGI. The CDR3 sequence is CASRAGILAGNTIYF. In DNA form, the CDR3 reads TGTGCCAGCAGGGCAGGGATTCTAGCTGGAAACACCATATATTTT.

The V and J genes are TRBV13 and TRBJ2-2; D might be TRBD2 (7 bases). Germline lookup yields CDR1 PRHDT and CDR2 FYEKMQ (reference sequence). The ends were cut back, 6 bases at V and 9 bases at J, with 17 bases in the middle. The CDR3 loop spans 14 amino acids. DNA of the CDR3: TGTGCCAGCAGGCCTCGGGGGGCTGAGCGGGAGCTGTTTTTT. Residues: CASRPRGAERELFF.

This clone was detected only a few times. The gene calls are TRBV7-2 and TRBJ2-6, with 12 bases fitting TRBD1. CDR1 and CDR2 from the germline V gene are SGHTA and FQGNSA. This CDR3 is 17 amino acids long. V shed 8 bases, J shed 2 bases, and the junction held 7 bases outside the gene matches. DNA for the CDR3: TGTGCCAGCCTACCGGGACAGGGGGCGGCTGGGGCCAACGTCCTGACTTTC. Translation gives CASLPGQGAAGANVLTF.

This chain links TRBV5-6 with TRBJ2-3; D is perhaps TRBD1 (5 bases). The germline CDR1 and CDR2 sequences are SGHDT and YYEEEE. Trimming pared 0 bases from V and 1 base from J, leaving 9 bases between. The CDR3 has 15 residues. The CDR3 reads CASSLGGIGTDTQYF. The CDR3 DNA reads as TGTGCCAGCAGCTTGGGGGGCATCGGCACAGATACGCAGTATTTT.

The chain has TRBV7-2 and TRBJ1-1; D remains ambiguous. The V gene lost 5 bases and the J gene lost 5 bases, with 12 bases spanning the gap. Per germline, CDR1 SGHTA and CDR2 FQGNSA. CDR3 length: 13 residues. CDR3 loop: CASSPQEGTEAFF. CDR3 in DNA: TGTGCCAGCAGCCCCCAGGAGGGTACTGAAGCTTTCTTT.

J is TRBJ1-2 and V is TRBV4-3, with no clear D. There are 16 residues in the CDR3. Germline loops: CDR1 LGHNA, CDR2 YSLEER. V dropped 1 base and J dropped 6 bases, with 18 bases sitting between them. The DNA for the CDR3 is TGCGCCAGCAGCCAAGGGACGTCCGTAACCCTCGATGGCTACACCTTC. Its protein is CASSQGTSVTLDGYTF.

The chain uses TRBV18 and TRBJ1-1, with a weak D call TRBD1 (5 bases). From germline, CDR1 is KGHSH and CDR2 LQKENI. The CDR3 totals 15 residues. The V gene lost 2 bases and the J gene lost 4 bases, with 14 bases spanning the gap. CDR3: CASSPGKGEGTEAFF. CDR3 in DNA: TGTGCCAGCTCACCAGGGAAAGGGGAGGGCACTGAAGCTTTCTTT. Supplemented by reference TRBV18 and TRBJ1-1, the full variable domain reads NAGVMQNPRHLVRRRGQEARLRCSPMKGHSHVYWYRQLPEEGLKFMVYLQKENIIDESGMPKERFSAEFPKEGPSILRIQQVVRGDSAAYFCASSPGKGEGTEAFFGQGTRLTVV.

The chain employs TRBV7-2 and TRBJ2-3, with D possibly matching TRBD2 (7 bases). V shed 0 bases and J shed 3 bases, with 10 bases lying between them. This CDR3 region has 15 residues. Germline loops: CDR1 SGHTA, CDR2 FQGNSA. The CDR3 protein is CASSLAGGATDTQYF. The CDR3 DNA reads as TGTGCCAGCAGCTTAGCGGGGGGGGCTACAGATACGCAGTATTTT.

The gene calls are TRBV4-1 and TRBJ1-1, with 7 nucleotides matching TRBD1. The trim removed 3 bases at V and 1 base at J, leaving 2 bases unmatched. This CDR3 is 14 amino acids long. Germline CDR1 reads MGHRA; CDR2 reads YSYEKL. CDR3 in DNA: TGCGCCAGCAGCCATAACAGGGGGAACACTGAAGCTTTCTTT. It translates to CASSHNRGNTEAFF.

The table lists this clone with a few counts. The V and J genes are TRBV6-5 and TRBJ2-7, with D hard to call. This CDR3 has 12 residues. V was shortened by 10 bases and J by 2 bases, with 12 bases between the two germline ends. Per the germline V gene, CDR1 is MNHEY and CDR2 is SVGAGI. The CDR3 DNA sequence: TGTGCCACCCAGGACGCGACCTACGAGCAGTACTTC. Its protein product is CATQDATYEQYF.